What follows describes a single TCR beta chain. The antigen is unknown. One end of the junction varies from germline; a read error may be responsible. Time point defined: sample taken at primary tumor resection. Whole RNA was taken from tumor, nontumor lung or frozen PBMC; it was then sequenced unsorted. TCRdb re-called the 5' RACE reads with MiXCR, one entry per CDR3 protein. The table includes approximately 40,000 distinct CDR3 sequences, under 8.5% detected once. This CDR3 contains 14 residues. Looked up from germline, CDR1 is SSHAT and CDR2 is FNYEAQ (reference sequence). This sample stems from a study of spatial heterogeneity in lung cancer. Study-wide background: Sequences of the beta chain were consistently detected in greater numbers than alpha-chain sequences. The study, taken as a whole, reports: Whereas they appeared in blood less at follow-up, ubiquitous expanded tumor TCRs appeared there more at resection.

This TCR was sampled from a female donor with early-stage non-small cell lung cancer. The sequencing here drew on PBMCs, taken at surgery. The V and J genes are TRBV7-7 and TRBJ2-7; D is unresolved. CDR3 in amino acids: CASSLATGSYEQYF. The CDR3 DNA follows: TGTGCTAGCAGCTTAGCCACGGGCTCCTACGAGCAGTACTTC.